A selection of T cell receptor beta chains follows, all from one sample in a study of graft-versus-host responses after intestinal transplantation. No antigen is known for these receptors. Libraries were prepared by immunoSEQ multiplex PCR; TCRdb keeps only in-frame clonotypes and omits some of them. The table records 80,000 to 100,000 clones, around 90% of them present only once. The sequenced sample was unstimulated CD8+ T cells sorted from spleen or lymph node cells, obtained before transplant. These receptors were obtained from a human donor who was the organ donor for an intestinal transplant. CDR3s include the opening cysteine and the closing phenylalanine or tryptophan. The order of the fields is clone size, D gene, J gene, V gene, CDR3 protein, CDR3 DNA. The D gene is left open where the match is weak. Where a row states a size, it is once, few, many or the class of an expanded clone; other rows omit it.

.,TRBD1,TRBJ2-5,TRBV13,CASSLGTEETQYF,TGTGCCAGCAGCTTGGGGACAGAAGAGACCCAGTACTTC
.,.,TRBJ2-7,TRBV29-1,CSVRDGDYEQYF,TGCAGCGTCCGCGACGGGGACTACGAGCAGTACTTC
.,TRBD1,TRBJ2-7,TRBV11-3,CASSNNWDRAYEQYF,TGTGCCAGCAGCAATAACTGGGACAGGGCCTACGAGCAGTACTTC
.,TRBD2,TRBJ2-7,TRBV4-1,CASSQSSGDRYEQYF,TGCGCCAGCAGCCAATCTAGCGGGGATCGCTACGAGCAGTACTTC
once,TRBD1,TRBJ2-1,TRBV4-1,CASSQVGTGPYNEQFF,TGCGCCAGCAGCCAAGTGGGGACAGGGCCCTACAATGAGCAGTTCTTC
.,.,TRBJ1-1,TRBV7-3,CASSPTGYVQAFF,TGTGCCAGCAGCCCGACAGGATACGTTCAAGCTTTCTTT
.,.,TRBJ1-1,TRBV19,CASSATGRGIIAEAFF,TGTGCCAGTAGTGCCACAGGGAGAGGAATTATTGCTGAAGCTTTCTTT
.,.,TRBJ2-2,TRBV5-1,CASSLADTGELFF,TGCGCCAGCAGCTTAGCGGATACCGGGGAGCTGTTTTTT
.,TRBD1,TRBJ2-7,TRBV4-2,CASSEQGQGAYEQYF,TGTGCCAGCAGCGAGCAAGGACAGGGCGCCTACGAGCAGTACTTC
.,.,TRBJ1-6,TRBV7-9,CASSSTRAPPLHF,TGTGCCAGCAGCTCAACCAGGGCGCCCCCCCTCCACTTT
.,TRBD1,TRBJ2-7,TRBV28,CASRGWGRGLYEQYF,TGTGCCAGCAGGGGATGGGGTAGGGGGCTCTACGAGCAGTACTTC
once,TRBD1,TRBJ2-7,TRBV11-2,CASSPTSPGQAHTYEQYF,TGTGCCAGCAGCCCCACCTCACCGGGACAGGCTCACACCTACGAGCAGTACTTC
.,.,TRBJ1-2,TRBV11-1,CASSLVGVGYGYTF,TGTGCCAGCAGCTTGGTCGGGGTCGGGTATGGCTACACCTTC
once,.,TRBJ1-5,TRBV5-1,CASSESSNQPQHF,TGCGCCAGCAGTGAGTCGAGCAATCAGCCCCAGCATTTT
few,.,TRBJ2-4,TRBV6-6,CASSRHRVDIQYF,TGTGCCAGCAGTAGACACAGGGTAGACATTCAGTACTTC
.,.,TRBJ2-7,TRBV27,CASRALGAYEQYF,TGTGCCAGCAGGGCATTGGGGGCGTACGAGCAGTACTTC
.,TRBD1,TRBJ2-5,TRBV11-2,CASSLVTGGETQYF,TGTGCCAGCAGCTTAGTTACAGGGGGAGAGACCCAGTACTTC
.,.,TRBJ2-3,TRBV18,CASSLPTGDTQYF,TGTGCCAGCTCACTTCCGACTGGGGATACGCAGTATTTT
.,.,TRBJ2-1,TRBV6-5,CASSQGGSSYNEQFF,TGTGCCAGCAGCCAAGGGGGAAGCTCCTACAATGAGCAGTTCTTC
.,TRBD2,TRBJ2-3,TRBV11-3,CASSPAGADTQYF,TGTGCCAGCAGCCCAGCGGGGGCAGATACGCAGTATTTT
once,TRBD1,TRBJ1-4,TRBV28,CASSSRTGTTEKLFF,TGTGCCAGCAGTTCCAGGACAGGGACTACTGAAAAACTGTTTTTT
.,.,TRBJ2-3,TRBV28,CASRPGTRDTDTQYF,TGTGCCAGCAGACCCGGGACACGCGACACAGATACGCAGTATTTT
.,.,TRBJ2-5,TRBV28,CASSSPLLSHQETQYF,TGTGCCAGCAGTTCCCCCTTACTGTCGCACCAAGAGACCCAGTACTTC
.,TRBD1,TRBJ1-3,TRBV4-1,CASSQEDRGVSGNTIYF,TGCGCCAGCAGCCAAGAGGACAGGGGAGTTTCAGGAAACACCATATATTTT